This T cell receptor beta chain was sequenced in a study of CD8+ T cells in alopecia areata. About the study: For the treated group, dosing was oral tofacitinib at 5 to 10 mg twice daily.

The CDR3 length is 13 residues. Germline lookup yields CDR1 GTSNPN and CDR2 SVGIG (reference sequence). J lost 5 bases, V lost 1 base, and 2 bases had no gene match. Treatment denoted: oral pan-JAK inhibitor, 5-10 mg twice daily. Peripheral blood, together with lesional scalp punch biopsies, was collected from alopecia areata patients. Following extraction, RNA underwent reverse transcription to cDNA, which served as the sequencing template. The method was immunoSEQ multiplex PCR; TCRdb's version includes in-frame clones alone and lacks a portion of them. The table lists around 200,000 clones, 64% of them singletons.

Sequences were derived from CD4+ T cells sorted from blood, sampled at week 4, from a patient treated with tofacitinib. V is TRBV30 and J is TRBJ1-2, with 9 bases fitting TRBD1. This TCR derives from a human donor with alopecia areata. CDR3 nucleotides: TGTGCCTGGAGTGCTGGACAGGGGTATGGCTACACCTTC. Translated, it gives CAWSAGQGYGYTF. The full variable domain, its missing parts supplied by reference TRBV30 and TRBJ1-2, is SQTIHQWPATLVQPVGSPLSLECTVEGTSNPNLYWYRQAAGRGLQLLFYSVGIGQISSEVPQNLSASRPQDRQFILSSKKLLLSDSGFYLCAWSAGQGYGYTFGSGTRLTVV.